This passage covers 8 T cell receptor beta chains from one sample sequenced in a study of blood T cell repertoires in COVID-19. The assay was immunoSEQ multiplex PCR, and TCRdb's table has in-frame clones only and misses some. The table has a few hundred thousand clones, about 79% seen once; the top ten hold 3% to 4%. The sample consisted of PBMCs or T cells enriched from blood (not recorded which). These receptors were taken from a woman in her sixties or seventies who had recovered from COVID-19.

V is TRBV7-2 and J is TRBJ1-1; 12 nucleotides align to TRBD1. The CDR3 consists of 17 residues. CDR1 SGHTA and CDR2 FQGNSA come from the germline V gene. The V gene end was trimmed by 2 bases and the J gene end by 7 bases; junction bases not matched to a gene: 11. This CDR3 reads CASSLYGTGGALFEAFF. CDR3 sequence (DNA): TGTGCCAGCAGCTTATACGGGACAGGGGGCGCCTTATTTGAAGCTTTCTTT.

This clone appeared a few times. The CDR3 is CASSMAGMAEAFF. CDR3 nucleotides: TGTGCCAGTAGTATGGCAGGCATGGCTGAAGCTTTCTTT. The J gene is TRBJ1-1, the V gene TRBV19; D is unclear. CDR1 is LNHDA, CDR2 SQIVND, per germline (reference sequence). With 3 bases removed from V and 6 bases from J, the gap between germline ends came to 11 bases. This CDR3 is 13 amino acids long. Full variable domain (rest looked up from reference TRBV19 and TRBJ1-1): DGGITQSPKYLFRKEGQNVTLSCEQNLNHDAMYWYRQDPGQGLRLIYYSQIVNDFQKGDIAEGYSVSREKKESFPLTVTSAQKNPTAFYLCASSMAGMAEAFFGQGTRLTVV.

The rearrangement links TRBV5-1 to TRBJ2-5; TRBD2 aligns across 9 bases. V was clipped by 2 bases and J by 6 bases; unmatched bases: 8. Germline V gives CDR1 SGHRS, CDR2 YFSETQ. This CDR3 is built from 15 residues. The CDR3 bases are TGCGCCAGCAGCTTTAGACTAGCGGAGAGGAAGACCCAGTACTTC. It is translated as CASSFRLAERKTQYF.

The chain employs TRBV7-7 and TRBJ2-7, with TRBD2 identical over 11 bases. J lost 9 bases, V lost 5 bases, and 12 bases had no gene match. The CDR3 is 15 amino acids. Germline assignment: CDR1 SSHAT and CDR2 FNYEAQ (reference sequence). This CDR3 reads CASSPLAGGPAGQYF. CDR3 sequence (DNA): TGTGCCAGCAGCCCCCTAGCGGGAGGCCCCGCCGGGCAGTACTTC.

This clone came up once. The chain is built from TRBV29-1 and TRBJ2-3; D may be TRBD2 (6 bases). V lost 4 bases, J lost 2 bases, and 10 bases lay in between. The V gene's germline CDR1 is SQVTM and CDR2 ANQGSEA. The CDR3 covers 13 residues. CDR3 in amino acids: CSVAIAVTDTQYF. The DNA of the CDR3 is TGCAGCGTTGCTATAGCGGTCACAGATACGCAGTATTTT.

V and J are TRBV4-2 and TRBJ2-7; possibly TRBD1 for D (6 bases). The germline gives CDR1 LGHNA, CDR2 YNFKEQ. V lost 4 bases and J lost 7, with 17 bases in between. The CDR3 has 14 amino acids. The CDR3 DNA is TGTGCCAGCAGCCCGAACAGGGAGATTGGAGAGCAGTACTTC. It codes for CASSPNREIGEQYF.

The chain couples TRBV4-3 to TRBJ2-3; D is perhaps TRBD1 (7 bases). Deletions cut 6 bases from V and 9 bases from J, with 13 bases between. This CDR3 region has 12 residues. Germline V gene data show CDR1 as LGHNA and CDR2 as YSLEER. CDR3 loop: CASSMAGGTQYF. CDR3 DNA sequence: TGCGCCAGCAGTATGGCAGGGGGGACGCAGTATTTT.

This sequence joins TRBV15 and TRBJ2-7, with D perhaps matching TRBD2 (6 bases). The CDR3 is made up of 17 amino acids. The germline CDR1 and CDR2 sequences are LNHNV and YYDKDF (reference sequence). Trimming shortened V by 0 bases and J by 4 bases, and 19 bases separated the two germline ends. The CDR3 region is CATSRDRTTGLPYEQYF. The CDR3 nucleotides read TGTGCCACCAGCAGAGATCGGACGACGGGACTTCCGTACGAGCAGTACTTC.